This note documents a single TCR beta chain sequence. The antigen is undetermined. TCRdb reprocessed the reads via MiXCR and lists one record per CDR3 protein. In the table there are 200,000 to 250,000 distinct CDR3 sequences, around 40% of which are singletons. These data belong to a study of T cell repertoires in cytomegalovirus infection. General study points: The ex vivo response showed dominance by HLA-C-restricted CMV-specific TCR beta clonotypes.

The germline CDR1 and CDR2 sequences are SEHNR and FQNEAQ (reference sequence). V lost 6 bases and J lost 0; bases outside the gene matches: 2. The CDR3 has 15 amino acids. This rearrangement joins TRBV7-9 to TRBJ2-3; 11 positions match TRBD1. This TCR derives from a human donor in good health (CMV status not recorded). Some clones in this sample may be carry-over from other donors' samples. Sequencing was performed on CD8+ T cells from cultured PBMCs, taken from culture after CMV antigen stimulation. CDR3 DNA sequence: TGTGCCAGCAGACGGACAGGGGGCAGCACAGATACGCAGTATTTT. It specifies CASRRTGGSTDTQYF. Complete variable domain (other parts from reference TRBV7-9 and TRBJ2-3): DTGVSQNPRHKITKRGQNVTFRCDPISEHNRLYWYRQTLGQGPEFLTYFQNEAQLEKSRLLSDRFSAERPKGSFSTLEIQRTEQGDSAMYLCASRRTGGSTDTQYFGPGTRLTVL.